This entry is about one TCR beta chain. Antigen: not known. The sample is drawn from a study of cytomegalovirus exposure and HLA in healthy donors. Findings and caveats of the study: Usually a TCR sequence was rare, but some public TCRs were found in many donors.

The PCR employed 60 Vbeta primers together with 13 Jbeta primers. TCRdb's copy holds only in-frame clones and misses some; the assay was immunoSEQ multiplex PCR. The sample includes tens of thousands of clones, 82% of them seen just once. The receptor comes from a woman aged 18-29 years in good health and CMV-seronegative. Sequencing was performed on PBMCs.

The CDR3 bases are TGTGCCAGCAGCCAAGAGGCGAGGCCCTCGGACGAGCAGTACTTC. The encoded protein is CASSQEARPSDEQYF. The chain is built from TRBV4-2 and TRBJ2-7; D remains unclear. The CDR3 has 15 residues. The germline CDR1 and CDR2 sequences are LGHNA and YNFKEQ. V lost 0 bases to trimming and J lost 5 bases, with 14 bases between them.